What follows is one T cell receptor (beta chain) and its context. This record comes from a study of blood T cell repertoires in COVID-19. The wider study: The United States, Italy and Spain were the sources of the acute and convalescent COVID-19 samples. PBMCs, B-cell-depleted T cells, or T cells provided the cDNA or gDNA that made up the material.

Trimming removed 1 base from V and 4 bases from J; junction bases left unmatched: 13. The CDR3 loop spans 18 amino acids. In germline, CDR1 is SGHTA, CDR2 FQGNSA. Original processing methods: Quantification of nucleated cells was approximated via reference gene primer amplification. Here immunoSEQ multiplex PCR was the method, and the copy in TCRdb shows in-frame clones only, minus some. V and J calls and clone size follow that table, whereas D and trimming were derived from the DNA. This table has 200,000 to 250,000 clones, 84% appearing once. The rearrangement uses TRBV7-2 and TRBJ1-3; 7 positions match TRBD1. Sequencing was done on a sample of peripheral blood. The sequence derives from a man in his fifties with active or convalescent COVID-19. CDR3 coding DNA: TGTGCCAGCAGCTTAGTGGAACCTCGACAGGGCTGGGGAAACACCATATATTTT. It translates to CASSLVEPRQGWGNTIYF.